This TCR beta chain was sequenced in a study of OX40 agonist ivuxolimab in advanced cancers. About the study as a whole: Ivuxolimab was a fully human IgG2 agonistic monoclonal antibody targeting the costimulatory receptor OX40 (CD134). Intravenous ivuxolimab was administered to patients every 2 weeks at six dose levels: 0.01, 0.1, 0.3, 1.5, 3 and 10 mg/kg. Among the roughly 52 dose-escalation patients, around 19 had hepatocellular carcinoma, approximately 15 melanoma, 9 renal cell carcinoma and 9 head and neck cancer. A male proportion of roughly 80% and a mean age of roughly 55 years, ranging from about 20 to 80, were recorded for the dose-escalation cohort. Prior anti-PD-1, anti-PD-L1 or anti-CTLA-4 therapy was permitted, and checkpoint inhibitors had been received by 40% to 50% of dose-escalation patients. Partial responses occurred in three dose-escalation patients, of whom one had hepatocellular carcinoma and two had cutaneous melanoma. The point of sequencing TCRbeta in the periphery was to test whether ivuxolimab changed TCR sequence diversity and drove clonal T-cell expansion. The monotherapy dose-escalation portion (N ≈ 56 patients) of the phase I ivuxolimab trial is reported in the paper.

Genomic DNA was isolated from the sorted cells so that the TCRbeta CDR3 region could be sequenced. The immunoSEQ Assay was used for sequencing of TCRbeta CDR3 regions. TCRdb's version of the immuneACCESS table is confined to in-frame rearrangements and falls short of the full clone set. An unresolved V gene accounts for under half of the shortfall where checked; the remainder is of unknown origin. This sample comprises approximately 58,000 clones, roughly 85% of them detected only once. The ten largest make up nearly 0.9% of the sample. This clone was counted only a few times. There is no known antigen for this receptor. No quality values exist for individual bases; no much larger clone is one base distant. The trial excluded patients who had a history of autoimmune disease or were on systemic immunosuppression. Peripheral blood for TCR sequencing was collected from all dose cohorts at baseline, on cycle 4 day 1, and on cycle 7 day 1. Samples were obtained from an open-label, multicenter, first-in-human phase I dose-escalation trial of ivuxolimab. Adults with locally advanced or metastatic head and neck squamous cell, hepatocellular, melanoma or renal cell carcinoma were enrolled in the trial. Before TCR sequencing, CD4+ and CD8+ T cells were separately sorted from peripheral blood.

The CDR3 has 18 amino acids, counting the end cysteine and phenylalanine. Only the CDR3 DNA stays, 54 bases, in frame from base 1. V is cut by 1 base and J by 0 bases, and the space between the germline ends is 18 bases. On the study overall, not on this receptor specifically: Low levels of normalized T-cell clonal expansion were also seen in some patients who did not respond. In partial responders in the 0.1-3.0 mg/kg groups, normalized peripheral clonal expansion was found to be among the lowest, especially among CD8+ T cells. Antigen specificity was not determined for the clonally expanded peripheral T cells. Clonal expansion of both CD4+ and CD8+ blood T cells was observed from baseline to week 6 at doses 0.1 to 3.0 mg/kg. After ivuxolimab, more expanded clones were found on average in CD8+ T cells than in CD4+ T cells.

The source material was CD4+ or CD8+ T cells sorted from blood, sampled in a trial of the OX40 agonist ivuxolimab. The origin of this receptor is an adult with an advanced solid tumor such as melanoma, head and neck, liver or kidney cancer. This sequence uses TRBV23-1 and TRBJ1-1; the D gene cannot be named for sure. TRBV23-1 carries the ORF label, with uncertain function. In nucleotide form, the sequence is TGCGCCAGCAGTCAATTCTGTCGGGGTTGCTCTTTGAACACTGAAGCTTTCTTT. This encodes CASSQFCRGCSLNTEAFF.